Below are 26 T cell receptor beta chains sequenced from a single sample in a study of human T cells and chemical hapten exposure. MiXCR was run by TCRdb on the RACE reads, yielding one entry per CDR3 protein. The table records roughly 94,000 distinct CDR3 sequences, approximately 8.6% of them present only once. Regarding time point: patch test 2, 6 weeks after DPC sensitization. Treatment here: therapeutic diphenylcyclopropenone sensitization with weekly scalp DPC. The sequences come from whole blood, collected in connection with sensitization to the hapten diphenylcyclopropenone (DPC). The receptors were sampled from a woman aged 40 to 49 with alopecia areata. Some clones in this sample may be carry-over from other donors' samples.

The gene calls are TRBV28 and TRBJ2-7; possibly TRBD1 for D (6 bases). CDR1 MDHEN and CDR2 SYDVKM come from the germline V gene. V lost 8 bases and J lost 1, with 12 bases in between. The CDR3 runs to 13 residues. CDR3 amino acids: CASEGVSSYEQYF. In DNA, the CDR3 is TGTGCCAGCGAGGGGGTGTCTTCCTACGAGCAGTACTTC. Combining the CDR3 with reference TRBV28 and TRBJ2-7 gives the whole variable domain DVKVTQSSRYLVKRTGEKVFLECVQDMDHENMFWYRQDPGLGLRLIYFSYDVKMKEKGDIPEGYSVSREKKERFSLILESASTNQTSMYLCASEGVSSYEQYFGPGTRLTVT.

The chain uses TRBV5-6 and TRBJ2-2; 8 bases match TRBD2. The CDR3 consists of 16 residues. V shed 2 bases, J shed 6 bases, and the junction held 9 bases outside the gene matches. CDR1 is SGHDT, CDR2 YYEEEE, per germline. CDR3 sequence (DNA): TGTGCCAGCAGCTTTTCTAGCGGGCTCGGGGCCGGGGAGCTGTTTTTT. This codes for CASSFSSGLGAGELFF.

This clonotype was counted at least ten times. The J gene is TRBJ2-1, the V gene TRBV28; TRBD2 agrees at 8 bases. The germline V gene has CDR1 MDHEN and CDR2 SYDVKM. The CDR3 totals 16 residues. Trimming removed 3 bases from V and 6 bases from J; junction bases left unmatched: 10. The CDR3 coding sequence is TGTGCCAGCAGTTTCGAGGAGGGGACTAGTCGCAATGAGCAGTTCTTC. Its translation: CASSFEEGTSRNEQFF.

V and J are TRBV28 and TRBJ1-5; D is unresolved. The CDR3 consists of 12 residues. V was shortened by 8 bases and J by 3 bases, with 8 bases between the two germline ends. Germline CDR1 reads MDHEN; CDR2 reads SYDVKM. CDR3 sequence reads: CASVGSNQPQHF. Written as DNA, the CDR3 is TGTGCCAGCGTTGGGTCCAATCAGCCCCAGCATTTT.

The chain couples TRBV3-1 to TRBJ2-3; D gene uncertain. V was pared by 2 bases and J by 2 bases, with 14 bases between. This CDR3 is 16 amino acids long. Germline loops: CDR1 LGHDT, CDR2 YNNKEL (reference sequence). In DNA form, the CDR3 reads TGTGCCAGCAGCCAAAGAACGGCAGTCAACACAGATACGCAGTATTTT. Translated, it gives CASSQRTAVNTDTQYF.

This clonotype was observed many times. The CDR3 region is CASTLGGQVYYEQYF. The DNA of the CDR3 is TGTGCCAGCACCTTAGGGGGACAGGTTTACTACGAGCAGTACTTC. V usage is TRBV28 and J usage is TRBJ2-7; the match to TRBD1 covers 8 bases. The CDR3 loop spans 15 amino acids. Looked up from germline, CDR1 is MDHEN and CDR2 is SYDVKM. The V gene end was trimmed by 7 bases and the J gene end by 3 bases; junction bases not matched to a gene: 11.

V is TRBV7-2 and J is TRBJ2-7; 12 bases agree with TRBD2. The V gene's germline CDR1 is SGHTA and CDR2 FQGNSA. J gave up 3 bases and V 1 base, and 1 base lay outside the gene matches. The CDR3 extends over 15 amino acids. CDR3 region: CASSLGTSGNYEQYF. In DNA form, the CDR3 reads TGTGCCAGCAGCTTAGGGACTAGCGGGAACTACGAGCAGTACTTC.

This clonotype was picked up a small number of times. The chain joins TRBV12-3 or TRBV12-4 to TRBJ2-7; 10 nucleotides match TRBD2. CDR3 length equals 15 residues. V was pared by 3 bases and J by 5 bases, with 7 bases of the junction left unmatched. CDR3 protein: CASSFAAGGVNEQYF. The CDR3, as DNA: TGTGCCAGCAGTTTCGCAGCGGGAGGGGTCAACGAGCAGTACTTC.

This clonotype showed up many times. The chain uses TRBV10-3 and TRBJ2-4; D possibly corresponds to TRBD2 (6 bases). Trimming removed 3 bases from V and 6 bases from J, with 9 bases in between. CDR1 is ENHRY and CDR2 is SYGVKD in the germline V gene. This CDR3 has 13 amino acids. The CDR3 nucleotides read TGTGCCATCAGTGAAAAGGGAGGAAACATTCAGTACTTC. Amino acid sequence: CAISEKGGNIQYF.

This clonotype was recorded at least ten times. The chain carries TRBV3-1 and TRBJ2-3; 9 bases are a match to TRBD2. The CDR3 has 15 amino acids. The junction had 7 bases not matched to a gene; V was cut back by 6 bases and J by 3 bases. CDR1 and CDR2 from the germline V gene are LGHDT and YNNKEL (reference sequence). CDR3 in DNA: TGTGCCAGCAGTCAAAACCTAGCGGGAACAGATACGCAGTATTTT. This encodes CASSQNLAGTDTQYF.

This clonotype was recorded at least ten times. This rearrangement joins TRBV6-2 or TRBV6-3 to TRBJ2-1, with TRBD1 identical over 10 bases. CDR3 length: 15 amino acids. The germline CDR1 and CDR2 sequences are MNHEY and SVGEGT. The junction had 8 bases not matched to a gene; V was cut back by 6 bases and J by 6 bases. The CDR3 region is CASRTGTGDSNEQFF. CDR3 bases: TGTGCCAGCAGAACCGGGACAGGGGATTCCAATGAGCAGTTCTTC.

The rearrangement joins TRBV11-3 to TRBJ2-3; weak D call: TRBD2 (6 bases). CDR1 is SGHNT, CDR2 YENEEA, per germline. This CDR3 has 16 residues. The V end was cut by 1 base, the J end by 5 bases, with 16 bases between. Written as DNA, the CDR3 is TGTGCCAGCAGCTTAGCAGGCGGGGTCGTGGGAGATACGCAGTATTTT. Residues: CASSLAGGVVGDTQYF. Variable domain in full (rest from reference TRBV11-3 and TRBJ2-3): EAGVVQSPRYKIIEKKQPVAFWCNPISGHNTLYWYLQNLGQGPELLIRYENEEAVDDSQLPKDRFSAERLKGVDSTLKIQPAELGDSAVYLCASSLAGGVVGDTQYFGPGTRLTVL.

This clonotype was seen repeatedly, ten times or more. This rearrangement joins TRBV28 to TRBJ1-2; TRBD1 is a possible D gene (6 bases). CDR1 is MDHEN, CDR2 SYDVKM, per germline. Trimming shortened V by 6 bases and J by 5 bases, and 7 bases separated the two germline ends. The CDR3 totals 11 residues. CDR3 residues: CASRGGYGYTF. CDR3 DNA: TGTGCCAGCAGAGGGGGATATGGCTACACCTTC.

Many counts were recorded for this clonotype. The CDR3 DNA reads TGTGCCAGCAGCTTAACCGGGACAGGGGGCAATCGAGGACCCCTCCACTTT. This codes for CASSLTGTGGNRGPLHF. J is TRBJ1-6 and V is TRBV7-9, with TRBD1 identical over 12 bases. The germline CDR1 and CDR2 sequences are SEHNR and FQNEAQ (reference sequence). The CDR3 has 17 amino acids. Trimming cost V 2 bases and J 12 bases; bases outside gene matches: 11.

This clonotype came up a few times. This chain's CDR3 is CASSFLLPDGELFF. CDR3 DNA: TGTGCCAGCAGTTTCCTCCTCCCGGACGGGGAGCTGTTTTTT. This sequence joins TRBV6-2 or TRBV6-3 and TRBJ2-2; D is ambiguous. The CDR3 loop spans 14 amino acids. The V end was cut by 4 bases, the J end by 7 bases, with 13 bases between. The germline gives CDR1 MNHEY, CDR2 SVGEGT.

This clonotype was counted a single time. The chain links TRBV4-3 to TRBJ2-1; TRBD2 matches at 7 bases. Trimming at V came to 0 bases and at J to 3 bases, leaving 5 bases not matched to a gene. This CDR3 region has 16 residues. CDR1 is LGHNA, CDR2 YSLEER, per germline. CDR3 protein: CASSQDPSGNYNEQFF. The CDR3, as DNA: TGCGCCAGCAGCCAAGATCCAAGCGGGAACTACAATGAGCAGTTCTTC.

This clonotype was picked up a small number of times. The rearrangement links TRBV19 to TRBJ2-7; D possibly uses TRBD1 or TRBD2 (5 bases each). Germline V gene lookup returns CDR1 LNHDA and CDR2 SQIVND (reference sequence). V lost 5 bases to trimming and J lost 5 bases, with 13 bases between them. CDR3 size: 13 residues. CDR3 amino acids: CASSVGTHDEQYF. The CDR3 DNA sequence: TGTGCCAGTAGTGTCGGGACCCACGACGAGCAGTACTTC.

This clonotype was picked up many times. The rearrangement links TRBV6-6 to TRBJ2-2; TRBD1 might be the D (6 bases). Trimming removed 9 bases at V and 1 base at J, with 15 bases between. The CDR3 spans 15 residues. Germline CDR1 and CDR2: MNHNY and SVGAGI (reference sequence). The CDR3 region has the DNA TGTGCCAGTCGAACCGGGACATTGAACACCGGGGAGCTGTTTTTT. This sequence encodes CASRTGTLNTGELFF.

This clonotype was recorded many times. As DNA, the CDR3 is TGTGCCAGCAGCTTGGCACTCGGACTAGCGGAGATACAAGAGACCCAGTACTTC. This codes for CASSLALGLAEIQETQYF. The chain has TRBV5-8 and TRBJ2-5; the match to TRBD2 covers 10 bases. CDR3 size: 18 residues. V dropped 0 bases and J dropped 2; count of bases not matched to a gene: 10. CDR1 and CDR2 from the germline V gene are SGHTS and YDEGEE. The entire variable domain, with the rest obtained from reference TRBV5-8 and TRBJ2-5, is as follows: EAGVTQSPTHLIKTRGQQATLRCSPISGHTSVYWYQQALGLGLQFLLWYDEGEERNRGNFPPRFSGRQFPNYSSELNVNALELEDSALYLCASSLALGLAEIQETQYFGPGTRLLVL.

This clonotype was recorded many times. The chain recombines TRBV18 with TRBJ1-6, with 10 positions matching TRBD1. The germline V gene encodes CDR1 KGHSH and CDR2 LQKENI. CDR3 length: 15 amino acids. J lost 5 bases, V lost 4 bases, and 2 bases had no gene match. The CDR3 nucleotides read TGTGCCAGCTCACAGGGGACAGGGGATAATTCACCCCTCCACTTT. This gives the protein CASSQGTGDNSPLHF. Combining the CDR3 with reference TRBV18 and TRBJ1-6 gives the whole variable domain NAGVMQNPRHLVRRRGQEARLRCSPMKGHSHVYWYRQLPEEGLKFMVYLQKENIIDESGMPKERFSAEFPKEGPSILRIQQVVRGDSAAYFCASSQGTGDNSPLHFGNGTRLTVT.

This clonotype was counted many times. The rearrangement joins TRBV7-6 to TRBJ2-3; 12 bases align to TRBD1. The CDR3 totals 14 residues. V shed 5 bases, J shed 6 bases, and the junction held 3 bases outside the gene matches. The germline V gene encodes CDR1 SGHVS and CDR2 FNYEAQ. The CDR3 nucleotides read TGTGCCAGCAGCCCGGGACAGGGGGCGGATACGCAGTATTTT. This translates into CASSPGQGADTQYF.

This clonotype was counted many times. This chain connects TRBV4-3 to TRBJ2-1; D is possibly TRBD2 (5 bases). Between the trimmed V and J ends, which lost 2 bases and 9 bases, there was a span of 11 bases. CDR1 is LGHNA, CDR2 YSLEER, per germline. This CDR3 spans 13 amino acids. The CDR3 loop is CASSQLIATEQFF. The CDR3 region has the DNA TGCGCCAGCAGCCAATTAATAGCGACTGAGCAGTTCTTC.

This clonotype showed up just a few times. The V gene is TRBV20-1, the J gene TRBJ2-1; 8 bases map to TRBD2. The CDR3 length is 16 residues. The germline V gene encodes CDR1 DFQATT and CDR2 SNEGSKA (reference sequence). The J segment lost 2 bases and the V segment lost 0 bases, leaving 6 bases of the junction unmatched. In DNA form, the CDR3 reads TGCAGTGCTAGAGATCCGGCGGGAGGACCCTACAATGAGCAGTTCTTC. This codes for CSARDPAGGPYNEQFF.

This chain joins TRBV29-1 and TRBJ1-2, with D unresolved. Germline V lookup: CDR1 SQVTM, CDR2 ANQGSEA. The CDR3 totals 14 residues. With 4 bases removed from V and 0 bases from J, the gap between germline ends came to 12 bases. This CDR3 is CSVGHRQANYGYTF. Written as DNA, the CDR3 is TGCAGCGTTGGTCACAGACAAGCTAACTATGGCTACACCTTC. The full variable domain, its missing parts supplied by reference TRBV29-1 and TRBJ1-2, is SAVISQKPSRDICQRGTSLTIQCQVDSQVTMMFWYRQQPGQSLTLIATANQGSEATYESGFVIDKFPISRPNLTFSTLTVSNMSPEDSSIYLCSVGHRQANYGYTFGSGTRLTVV.

This clonotype was detected only a few times. This chain uses TRBV11-1 with TRBJ2-1; possible D gene TRBD2, 5 bases. The CDR3 spans 13 residues. The V gene lost 4 bases and the J gene lost 4 bases, with 8 bases spanning the gap. From germline, CDR1 is SGHAT and CDR2 FQDESV (reference sequence). Written as DNA, the CDR3 is TGTGCCAGCAGCTCTCGGACTTACAATGAGCAGTTCTTC. It yields the protein CASSSRTYNEQFF.

The CDR3 loop reads CASRPSTSYEQYF. Here the CDR3 DNA reads TGTGCCAGCAGACCCTCAACCTCATACGAGCAGTACTTC. The V call is TRBV12-3 or TRBV12-4, the J call TRBJ2-7; D not certain. The CDR3 is 13 residues long. Trimming pared 6 bases from V and 4 bases from J, leaving 13 bases between.